This paragraph reports one T cell receptor (beta chain). The antigen is undetermined. 60 Vbeta and 13 Jbeta primers were used in PCR. Data came from immunoSEQ multiplex PCR; TCRdb stores just in-frame clones and leaves some out. The data contain some 170,000 clones, 70% to 80% of them singletons. Germline CDR1 SGHAT, CDR2 FQNNGV. Trimming removed 2 bases at V and 2 bases at J, with 15 bases between. This CDR3 is built from 16 residues. Though nominally healthy at sampling, donors likely had unrecorded immune exposures. The entry originates in a study of cytomegalovirus exposure and HLA in healthy donors. Study background: The roughly 120 million unique TCR beta sequences, from 150 million to 200 million T cells, were found by an earlier analysis. Points from the study as a whole: Specificity of a few CMV-associated chains for CMV antigens was verified in vitro. The study listed approximately 160 cytomegalovirus-associated TCR beta chains.

The sample comprised PBMCs. The V and J genes are TRBV11-2 and TRBJ1-1, with D possibly TRBD1 on 6 matching bases. This TCR came from a man between 18 and 35 years old in good health and CMV-seropositive. This chain's CDR3 is CASSLYPGAVNTEAFF. In DNA, the CDR3 is TGTGCCAGCAGCTTATATCCAGGGGCGGTTAACACTGAAGCTTTCTTT.